One and the same sample provided the 18 T cell receptor beta chains below, sequenced in a study of T cell responses to AZD1222 COVID-19 vaccine. TCRdb keeps only in-frame clones here, not all; method: immunoSEQ multiplex PCR. Among about 21,000 clones listed, approximately 86% were seen once. The starting material was peripheral blood, obtained on day 0 of AZD1222 vaccination. These receptors all come from an adult in good health.

The V gene is TRBV27, the J gene TRBJ1-5; unclear D gene. Per the germline V gene, CDR1 is MNHEY and CDR2 is SMNVEV (reference sequence). This CDR3 has 14 amino acids. Trimming removed 2 bases at V and 6 bases at J, with 11 bases between. The CDR3 loop is CASSLAGLRQPQHF. In DNA form, the CDR3 reads TGTGCCAGCAGTTTAGCCGGGCTTCGTCAGCCCCAGCATTTT.

This clone was recorded once. This rearrangement joins TRBV6-9 to TRBJ2-3; weak D call: TRBD2 (5 bases). CDR1 MNHGY and CDR2 SVAAGI come from the germline V gene. The CDR3 contains 14 residues. V gave up 7 bases and J gave up 2 bases, with 13 bases separating them. CDR3 region: CASTVQRPTDTQYF. CDR3 in DNA: TGTGCCAGCACGGTCCAGCGGCCCACAGATACGCAGTATTTT.

This clone came up once. V gene TRBV3-1 (or the pseudogene TRBV3-2) combines with J gene TRBJ1-1; D unresolved. The V end was cut by 0 bases, the J end by 7 bases, with 9 bases between. Per germline, CDR1 LGHDT and CDR2 YNNKEL (reference sequence). This CDR3 spans 13 amino acids. CDR3 sequence: CASSQESQLEAFF. DNA of the CDR3: TGTGCCAGCAGCCAAGAGAGTCAGCTTGAAGCTTTCTTT.

V is TRBV27 and J is TRBJ2-4, with 11 bases aligning to TRBD2. J lost 0 bases, V lost 5 bases, and 3 bases had no gene match. Germline V gene sequence: CDR1 MNHEY, CDR2 SMNVEV (reference sequence). The CDR3 has 16 amino acids. CDR3 in DNA: TGTGCCAGCAGTCCTAGCGGGGGGCTAGCCAAAAACATTCAGTACTTC. Amino acids: CASSPSGGLAKNIQYF.

The genes are TRBV11-2 and TRBJ2-5; 7 nucleotides agree with TRBD2. This CDR3 is 13 amino acids long. Germline lookup yields CDR1 SGHAT and CDR2 FQNNGV. Trimming took 5 bases from V and 7 from J; bases not matched to a gene: 7. DNA for the CDR3: TGTGCCAGCAGCCCCCAGTCGGGGGGGACCCAGTACTTC. It encodes CASSPQSGGTQYF.

Only one count was recorded for this clone. The chain has TRBV10-1 and TRBJ1-6, with D perhaps matching TRBD1 (5 bases). Trimming removed 2 bases at V and 6 bases at J, with 14 bases between. Germline V gene lookup returns CDR1 WNHNN and CDR2 SYGVQD (reference sequence). CDR3 length: 16 amino acids. CDR3 loop: CASSEIQGAVNSPLHF. The CDR3 DNA reads as TGCGCCAGCAGTGAGATCCAGGGAGCGGTTAATTCACCCCTCCACTTT.

This chain connects TRBV3-1 (or the pseudogene TRBV3-2) to TRBJ2-2; possibly TRBD1 or TRBD2 for D (5 bases each). V lost 3 bases and J 10 bases, leaving 9 bases between the germline ends. CDR1 LGHDT and CDR2 YNNKEL come from the germline V gene (reference sequence). The length of the CDR3 is 12 residues. CDR3 DNA: TGTGCCAGCAGCCAGAGAGGGGAGGAGCTGTTTTTT. It specifies CASSQRGEELFF.

The V call is TRBV12-3 or TRBV12-4, the J call TRBJ2-3; D call uncertain. V was shortened by 0 bases and J by 8 bases, with 3 bases between the two germline ends. The CDR3 is 11 amino acids. CDR3 bases: TGTGCCAGCAGTTTAGCGCTTACGCAGTATTTT. This gives the protein CASSLALTQYF.

This sequence joins TRBV28 and TRBJ2-2; TRBD1 might be the D (5 bases). V was pared by 6 bases and J by 1 base, with 9 bases between. Germline lookup yields CDR1 MDHEN and CDR2 SYDVKM. The CDR3 has 14 amino acids. The CDR3 coding sequence is TGTGCCAGCAGACACGGACAGAACACCGGGGAGCTGTTTTTT. Residues: CASRHGQNTGELFF.

The count of this clone is one. The J gene is TRBJ2-7, the V gene TRBV2; TRBD1 matches at 9 bases. This CDR3 is 15 amino acids long. Trimming cost V 10 bases and J 4 bases; bases outside gene matches: 14. CDR1 is SNHLY, CDR2 FYNNEI, per germline. DNA of the CDR3: TGTGCCACCTCAAAAGAGCCCGGGACAGGGTACGAGCAGTACTTC. Translating it yields CATSKEPGTGYEQYF.

The chain has TRBV7-9 and TRBJ1-1; D possibly corresponds to TRBD1 (5 bases). The V and J ends lost 2 bases and 0 bases respectively, with 10 bases between them. Germline V gene sequence: CDR1 SEHNR, CDR2 FQNEAQ (reference sequence). The CDR3 totals 15 residues. The CDR3 loop reads CASSLSGAMNTEAFF. The CDR3 nucleotides read TGTGCCAGCAGCTTATCCGGGGCAATGAACACTGAAGCTTTCTTT.

This clone was recorded only once. The chain joins TRBV28 to TRBJ2-7, with D perhaps matching TRBD2 (5 bases). Trimming shortened V by 6 bases and J by 5 bases, and 20 bases separated the two germline ends. Germline V CDR1 and CDR2: MDHEN, SYDVKM. CDR3 length: 15 residues. The CDR3 sequence: CASSLYAGGKDEQYF. The CDR3 coding sequence is TGTGCCAGCAGCCTCTATGCGGGTGGGAAGGACGAGCAGTACTTC.

The chain recombines TRBV3-1 (or the pseudogene TRBV3-2) with TRBJ2-1, with 9 bases lining up with TRBD2. With 1 base clipped from V and 5 bases from J, the junction kept 3 bases outside the gene matches. The CDR3 covers 15 residues. Germline assignment: CDR1 LGHDT and CDR2 YNNKEL (reference sequence). The CDR3: CASSQGLAGNNEQFF. CDR3 bases: TGTGCCAGCAGCCAAGGGCTAGCGGGGAACAATGAGCAGTTCTTC.

This clone is a singleton in its sample. V and J are TRBV7-3 and TRBJ2-3; D uncertain. The length of the CDR3 is 16 residues. Germline loops: CDR1 SGHTA, CDR2 FQGTGA. Between the trimmed V and J ends, which lost 4 bases and 4 bases, there was a span of 18 bases. CDR3 coding DNA: TGTGCCAGCAGCTCCATCCCTGGGTCTAGTCCAGATACGCAGTATTTT. Its protein is CASSSIPGSSPDTQYF.

The V gene is TRBV27, the J gene TRBJ1-2, with 7 bases that match TRBD1. J gave up 8 bases and V 5 bases, and 11 bases lay outside the gene matches. The CDR3 runs 14 residues. The germline CDR1 and CDR2 sequences are MNHEY and SMNVEV (reference sequence). CDR3 DNA: TGTGCCAGCAGTCCATGGGACAGCCGAGGAGGCTACACCTTC. Residues: CASSPWDSRGGYTF.

A few counts support this clone. This chain connects TRBV12-3 or TRBV12-4 to TRBJ1-2; D is unresolved. The CDR3 sequence is 13 residues long. V was shortened by 6 bases and J by 2 bases, with 10 bases between the two germline ends. The CDR3 loop is CASSGGLNYGYTF. DNA of the CDR3: TGTGCCAGCAGCGGAGGACTGAACTATGGCTACACCTTC.

V is TRBV5-8 and J is TRBJ2-7; possibly TRBD1 or TRBD2 for D (6 bases each). The CDR3 sequence is 15 residues long. V was cut by 1 base and J by 3 bases, with 14 bases left in between. Germline CDR1 SGHTS, CDR2 YDEGEE. The CDR3 is CASSLSSGGHYEQYF. The CDR3 DNA follows: TGTGCCAGCAGCTTGAGTTCCGGGGGCCACTACGAGCAGTACTTC. The variable domain in full, with the rest retrieved from reference TRBV5-8 and TRBJ2-7, is EAGVTQSPTHLIKTRGQQATLRCSPISGHTSVYWYQQALGLGLQFLLWYDEGEERNRGNFPPRFSGRQFPNYSSELNVNALELEDSALYLCASSLSSGGHYEQYFGPGTRLTVT.

This chain joins TRBV3-1 (or the pseudogene TRBV3-2) and TRBJ2-7; D ambiguous. Germline V gene sequence: CDR1 LGHDT, CDR2 YNNKEL (reference sequence). Trimming removed 1 base from V and 2 bases from J, with 12 bases in between. This CDR3 spans 15 amino acids. The DNA of the CDR3 is TGTGCCAGCAGCCAAGCTTCAGGTAAAACCTACGAGCAGTACTTC. Protein product: CASSQASGKTYEQYF.